Shown below are 8 T cell receptor beta chains from a single sample sequenced in a study of blood T cell repertoires in COVID-19. The table came from immunoSEQ multiplex PCR; TCRdb's copy has only in-frame clones and leaves some out. The sample has about 250,000 clones, approximately 86% seen once. The sequencing sample was made of PBMCs or T cells enriched from blood (not recorded which). Receptors were obtained from a woman in her forties or fifties who had recovered from COVID-19.

The chain employs TRBV28 and TRBJ2-6, with unresolved D. There are 18 residues in the CDR3. V lost 1 base to trimming and J lost 0 bases, with 13 bases between them. Germline CDR1 is MDHEN and CDR2 is SYDVKM. The CDR3 DNA is TGTGCCAGCAGTTTATTGCTAGGAAGGAGCTCTGGGGCCAACGTCCTGACTTTC. Translating it yields CASSLLLGRSSGANVLTF.

The chain couples TRBV5-5 to TRBJ2-1; 9 bases map to TRBD2. Germline lookup yields CDR1 SGHKS and CDR2 YYEKEE (reference sequence). This CDR3 has 16 amino acids. Trimming cost V 0 bases and J 12 bases; bases outside gene matches: 13. The CDR3 here is CASSLEGSGSFLGQFF. CDR3 DNA: TGTGCCAGCAGCTTGGAGGGTAGCGGGAGTTTTCTAGGGCAGTTCTTC.

This chain connects TRBV6-2 or TRBV6-3 to TRBJ2-1; D call uncertain. CDR1 is MNHEY, CDR2 SVGEGT, per germline. Between the trimmed V and J ends, which lost 5 bases and 2 bases, there was a span of 10 bases. This CDR3 region has 14 residues. CDR3 residues: CASSLIATYNEQFF. In nucleotides, the CDR3 is TGTGCCAGCAGTCTAATAGCAACCTACAATGAGCAGTTCTTC.

The gene calls are TRBV18 and TRBJ2-2, with a possible D match to TRBD2 (6 bases). V was cut by 4 bases and J by 0 bases, with 12 bases left in between. CDR3 size: 16 residues. Germline V gives CDR1 KGHSH, CDR2 LQKENI. The CDR3 is CASSRSGLANTGELFF. Here the CDR3 DNA reads TGTGCCAGCTCACGGTCGGGACTCGCGAACACCGGGGAGCTGTTTTTT.

J is TRBJ2-7 and V is TRBV5-1; possible D gene TRBD1, 5 bases. This CDR3 spans 15 amino acids. Trimming left V 4 bases short and J 0 bases short, with 14 bases between. Germline CDR1 reads SGHRS; CDR2 reads YFSETQ. DNA for the CDR3: TGCGCCAGCAGCCCGCCGAGGACAAACTCCTACGAGCAGTACTTC. This codes for CASSPPRTNSYEQYF. Full variable domain (rest looked up from reference TRBV5-1 and TRBJ2-7): KAGVTQTPRYLIKTRGQQVTLSCSPISGHRSVSWYQQTPGQGLQFLFEYFSETQRNKGNFPGRFSGRQFSNSRSEMNVSTLELGDSALYLCASSPPRTNSYEQYFGPGTRLTVT.

This rearrangement joins TRBV20-1 to TRBJ2-5; 8 bases align to TRBD1. The CDR3 has 13 residues. Looked up from germline, CDR1 is DFQATT and CDR2 is SNEGSKA (reference sequence). The V segment lost 3 bases and the J segment 5 bases; nucleotides outside the gene matches: 5. CDR3: CSASGTGGETQYF. The CDR3 DNA follows: TGCAGTGCTAGTGGGACAGGCGGGGAGACCCAGTACTTC.

The rearrangement joins TRBV9 to TRBJ1-3, with 9 bases aligning to TRBD1. The ends lost 2 bases at V and 8 bases at J; junction bases unmatched: 14. The CDR3 sequence is 17 residues long. Germline V gene lookup returns CDR1 SGDLS and CDR2 YYNGEE. The CDR3 reads CASSVARWGQGSDTIYF. DNA of the CDR3: TGTGCCAGCAGCGTCGCCCGGTGGGGACAGGGTAGTGACACCATATATTTT. Full variable domain (rest looked up from reference TRBV9 and TRBJ1-3): DSGVTQTPKHLITATGQRVTLRCSPRSGDLSVYWYQQSLDQGLQFLIQYYNGEERAKGNILERFSAQQFPDLHSELNLSSLELGDSALYFCASSVARWGQGSDTIYFGEGSWLTVV.

The gene calls are TRBV9 and TRBJ1-1, with TRBD1 as a possible D gene (5 bases). The CDR3 is made up of 13 amino acids. Per germline, CDR1 SGDLS and CDR2 YYNGEE. V lost 2 bases, J lost 5 bases, and 10 bases lay in between. The CDR3, as DNA: TGTGCCAGCAGCGTGCAGGGTTATACTGAAGCTTTCTTT. This codes for CASSVQGYTEAFF.